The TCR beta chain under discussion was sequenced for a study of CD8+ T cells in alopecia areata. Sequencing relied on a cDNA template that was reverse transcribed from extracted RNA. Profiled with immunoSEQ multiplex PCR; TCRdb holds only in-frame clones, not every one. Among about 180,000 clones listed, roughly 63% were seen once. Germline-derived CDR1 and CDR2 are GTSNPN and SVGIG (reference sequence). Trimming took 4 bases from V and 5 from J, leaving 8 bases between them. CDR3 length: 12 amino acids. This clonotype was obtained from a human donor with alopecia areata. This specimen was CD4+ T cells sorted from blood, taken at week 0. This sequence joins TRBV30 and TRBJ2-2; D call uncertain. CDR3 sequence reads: CAWNGITGELFF. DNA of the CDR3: TGTGCCTGGAATGGGATTACCGGGGAGCTGTTTTTT.